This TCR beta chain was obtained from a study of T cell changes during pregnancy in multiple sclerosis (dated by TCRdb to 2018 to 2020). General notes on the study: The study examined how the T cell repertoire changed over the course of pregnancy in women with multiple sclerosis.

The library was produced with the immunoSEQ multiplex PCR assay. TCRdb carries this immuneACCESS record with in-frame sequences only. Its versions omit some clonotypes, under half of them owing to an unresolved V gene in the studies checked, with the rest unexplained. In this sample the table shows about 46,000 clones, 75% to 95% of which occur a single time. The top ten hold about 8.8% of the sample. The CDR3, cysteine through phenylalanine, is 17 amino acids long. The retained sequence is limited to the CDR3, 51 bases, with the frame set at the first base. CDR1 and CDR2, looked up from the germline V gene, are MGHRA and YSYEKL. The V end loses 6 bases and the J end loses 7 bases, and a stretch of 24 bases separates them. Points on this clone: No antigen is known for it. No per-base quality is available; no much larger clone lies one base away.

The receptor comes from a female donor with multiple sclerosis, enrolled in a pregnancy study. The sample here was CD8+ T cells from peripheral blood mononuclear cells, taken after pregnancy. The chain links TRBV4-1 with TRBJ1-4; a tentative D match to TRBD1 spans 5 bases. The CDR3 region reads CASSPGEGAIFGEKLFF. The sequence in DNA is TGCGCCAGCAGTCCCGGTGAAGGGGCCATCTTTGGTGAAAAACTGTTTTTT.